The rows below give T cell receptor beta chains drawn from one sample of a study of CD8 T cells in ankylosing spondylitis. TCRdb re-analysed the 5' RACE reads in MiXCR, keeping a single row per CDR3 protein. The sample records around 250,000 distinct CDR3 sequences, 30% to 40% being singletons. Material: blood, either unsorted or a sorted T cell fraction (not recorded which). Every receptor here comes from a male donor with ankylosing spondylitis or in good health (not recorded which). The CDR3 runs from the conserved cysteine through the conserved F or W. Fields, in order: CDR3 protein, J gene, V gene.

CASSRQGARNEQFF | TRBJ2-1 | TRBV12-3/TRBV12-4
CSVAGTSGGANEQFF | TRBJ2-1 | TRBV29-1
CASNNRKDRGGNTEAFF | TRBJ1-1 | TRBV27
CASSPEVADLQFF | TRBJ2-1 | TRBV5-1
CSASSAGAQTQYF | TRBJ2-5 | TRBV20-1
CASSVAARAGTNTEAFF | TRBJ1-1 | TRBV9
CSARDLDVGRRKNTGELFF | TRBJ2-2 | TRBV20-1
CASRSTGRGPPYNEQFF | TRBJ2-1 | TRBV12-3/TRBV12-4
CSARDRAGLREQYF | TRBJ2-7 | TRBV20-1
CASSLAGGPIGEQFF | TRBJ2-1 | TRBV7-8
CASSLSGATDTQYF | TRBJ2-3 | TRBV28
CASMTIADTQYF | TRBJ2-3 | TRBV27
CASRLRPGLAESYNEQFF | TRBJ2-1 | TRBV28
CSARESGTGLNTEAFF | TRBJ1-1 | TRBV20-1
CSVVSAYEQYF | TRBJ2-7 | TRBV29-1
CASSQARARRNTIYF | TRBJ1-3 | TRBV4-2
CSAPTHNEQFF | TRBJ2-1 | TRBV20-1
CASSNTGPADTQYF | TRBJ2-3 | TRBV6-1
CASSSAVLWEAGGYTF | TRBJ1-2 | TRBV28
CSATGRVYGYTF | TRBJ1-2 | TRBV20-1
CSAAGLRGNEQFF | TRBJ2-1 | TRBV20-1
CASSQVGVNSNQPQHF | TRBJ1-5 | TRBV4-1
CSANRSPYEQYF | TRBJ2-7 | TRBV20-1
CASSNRGAVTGELFF | TRBJ2-2 | TRBV12-3/TRBV12-4
CASRDKLRTGGYNEQFF | TRBJ2-1 | TRBV7-2
CASSLRGKETQYF | TRBJ2-5 | TRBV12-3/TRBV12-4
CAISFTLPGTGTGNTIYF | TRBJ1-3 | TRBV10-3
CASSPTGYSYNEQFF | TRBJ2-1 | TRBV12-3/TRBV12-4
CASSVQGGFTETQYF | TRBJ2-5 | TRBV27
CAINRGGGVGDTQYF | TRBJ2-3 | TRBV10-3
CSASEAGGPRETQYF | TRBJ2-5 | TRBV20-1
CASSLGQSVDEQFF | TRBJ2-1 | TRBV5-1
CASSEAPAGAKNIQYF | TRBJ2-4 | TRBV2
CSASGTGVRVSYNEQFF | TRBJ2-1 | TRBV20-1
CSAKIVAGIDTQYF | TRBJ2-3 | TRBV20-1
CAISEGNRGYNSPLHF | TRBJ1-6 | TRBV10-3
CASSTGQGNEQFF | TRBJ2-1 | TRBV12-3/TRBV12-4
CASSGQILPYEQYF | TRBJ2-7 | TRBV11-2
CASSPGLGPETQYF | TRBJ2-5 | TRBV7-2